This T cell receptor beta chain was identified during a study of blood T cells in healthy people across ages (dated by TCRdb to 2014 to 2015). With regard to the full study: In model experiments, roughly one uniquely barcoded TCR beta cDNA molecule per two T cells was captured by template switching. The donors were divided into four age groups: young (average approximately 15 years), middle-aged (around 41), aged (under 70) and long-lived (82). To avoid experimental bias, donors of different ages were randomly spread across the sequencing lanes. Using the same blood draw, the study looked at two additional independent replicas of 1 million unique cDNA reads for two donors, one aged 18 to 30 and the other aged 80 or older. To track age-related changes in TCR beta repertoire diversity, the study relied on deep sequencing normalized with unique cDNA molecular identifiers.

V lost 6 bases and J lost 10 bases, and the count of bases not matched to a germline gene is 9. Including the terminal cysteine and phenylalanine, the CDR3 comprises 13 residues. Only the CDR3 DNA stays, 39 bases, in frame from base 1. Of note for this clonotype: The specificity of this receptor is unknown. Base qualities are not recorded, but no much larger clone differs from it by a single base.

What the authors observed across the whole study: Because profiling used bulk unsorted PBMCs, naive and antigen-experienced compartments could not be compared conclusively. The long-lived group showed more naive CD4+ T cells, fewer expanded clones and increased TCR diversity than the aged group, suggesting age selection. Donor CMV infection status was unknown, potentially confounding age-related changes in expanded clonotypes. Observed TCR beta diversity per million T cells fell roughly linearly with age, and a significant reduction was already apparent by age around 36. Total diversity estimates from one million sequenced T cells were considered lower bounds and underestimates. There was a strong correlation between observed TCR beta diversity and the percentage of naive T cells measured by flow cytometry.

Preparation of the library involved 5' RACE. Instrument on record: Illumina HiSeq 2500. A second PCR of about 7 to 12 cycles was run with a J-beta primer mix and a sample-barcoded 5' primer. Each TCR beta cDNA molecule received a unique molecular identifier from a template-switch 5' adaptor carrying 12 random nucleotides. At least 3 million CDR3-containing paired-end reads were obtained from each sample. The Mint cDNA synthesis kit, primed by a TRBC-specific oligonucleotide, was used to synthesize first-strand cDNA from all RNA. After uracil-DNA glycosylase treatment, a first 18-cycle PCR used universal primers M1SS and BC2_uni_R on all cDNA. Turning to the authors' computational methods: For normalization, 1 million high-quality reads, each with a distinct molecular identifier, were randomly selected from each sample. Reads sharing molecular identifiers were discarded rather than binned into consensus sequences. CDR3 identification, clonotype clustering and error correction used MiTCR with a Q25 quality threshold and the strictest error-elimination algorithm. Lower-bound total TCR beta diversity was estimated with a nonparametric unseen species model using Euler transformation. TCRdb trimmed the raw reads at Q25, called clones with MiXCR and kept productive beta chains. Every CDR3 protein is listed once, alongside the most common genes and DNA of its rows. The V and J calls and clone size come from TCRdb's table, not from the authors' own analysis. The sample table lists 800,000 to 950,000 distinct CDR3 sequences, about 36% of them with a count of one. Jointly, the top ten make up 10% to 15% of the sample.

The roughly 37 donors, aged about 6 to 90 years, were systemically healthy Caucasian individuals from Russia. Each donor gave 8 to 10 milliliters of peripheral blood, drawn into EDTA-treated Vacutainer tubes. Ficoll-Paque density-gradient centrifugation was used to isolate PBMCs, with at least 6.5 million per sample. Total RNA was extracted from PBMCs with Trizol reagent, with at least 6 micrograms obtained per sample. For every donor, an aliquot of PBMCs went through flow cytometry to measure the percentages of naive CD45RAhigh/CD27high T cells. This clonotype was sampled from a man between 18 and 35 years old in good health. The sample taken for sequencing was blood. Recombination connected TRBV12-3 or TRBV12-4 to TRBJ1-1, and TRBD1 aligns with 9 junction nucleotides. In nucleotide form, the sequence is TGTGCCAGCAGGCGGGACAGGGATTTAAGAGCTTTCTTT. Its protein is CASRRDRDLRAFF.